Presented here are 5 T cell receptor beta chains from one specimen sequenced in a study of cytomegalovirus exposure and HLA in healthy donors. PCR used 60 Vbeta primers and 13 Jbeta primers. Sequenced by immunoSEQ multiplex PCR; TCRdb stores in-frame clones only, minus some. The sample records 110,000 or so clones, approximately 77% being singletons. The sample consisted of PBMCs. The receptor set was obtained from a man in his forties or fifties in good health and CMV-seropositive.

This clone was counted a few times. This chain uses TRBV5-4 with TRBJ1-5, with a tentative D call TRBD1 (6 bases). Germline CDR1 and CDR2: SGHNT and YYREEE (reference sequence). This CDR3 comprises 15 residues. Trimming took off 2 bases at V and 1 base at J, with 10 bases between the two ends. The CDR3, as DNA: TGTGCCAGCAGCTTTGGGGGCGCAAGCAATCAGCCCCAGCATTTT. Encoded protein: CASSFGGASNQPQHF.

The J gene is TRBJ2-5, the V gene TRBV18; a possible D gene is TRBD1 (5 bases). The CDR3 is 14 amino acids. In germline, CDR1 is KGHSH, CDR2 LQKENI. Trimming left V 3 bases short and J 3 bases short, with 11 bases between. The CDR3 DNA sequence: TGTGCCAGCTCACCCCTACAGGTAGAAGAGACCCAGTACTTC. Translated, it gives CASSPLQVEETQYF.

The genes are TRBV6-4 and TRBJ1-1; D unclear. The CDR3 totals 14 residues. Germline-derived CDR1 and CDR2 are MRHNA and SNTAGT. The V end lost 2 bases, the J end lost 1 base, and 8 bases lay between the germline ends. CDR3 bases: TGTGCCAGCAGTGACCACAGCTCGAACACTGAAGCTTTCTTT. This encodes CASSDHSSNTEAFF.

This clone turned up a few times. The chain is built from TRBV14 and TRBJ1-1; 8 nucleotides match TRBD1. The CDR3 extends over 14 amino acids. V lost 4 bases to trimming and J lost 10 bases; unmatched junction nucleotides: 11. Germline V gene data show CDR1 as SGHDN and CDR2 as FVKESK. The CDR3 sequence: CASSLFGQGRVAFF. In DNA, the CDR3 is TGTGCCAGCAGCCTTTTCGGACAGGGACGGGTAGCTTTCTTT.

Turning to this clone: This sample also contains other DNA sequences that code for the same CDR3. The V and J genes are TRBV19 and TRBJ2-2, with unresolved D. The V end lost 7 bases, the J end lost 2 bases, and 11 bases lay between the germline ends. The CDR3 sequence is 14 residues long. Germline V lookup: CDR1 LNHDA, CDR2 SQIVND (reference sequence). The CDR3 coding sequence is TGTGCCAGTAACCCCTCGGGTAACACCGGGGAGCTGTTTTTT. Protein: CASNPSGNTGELFF.